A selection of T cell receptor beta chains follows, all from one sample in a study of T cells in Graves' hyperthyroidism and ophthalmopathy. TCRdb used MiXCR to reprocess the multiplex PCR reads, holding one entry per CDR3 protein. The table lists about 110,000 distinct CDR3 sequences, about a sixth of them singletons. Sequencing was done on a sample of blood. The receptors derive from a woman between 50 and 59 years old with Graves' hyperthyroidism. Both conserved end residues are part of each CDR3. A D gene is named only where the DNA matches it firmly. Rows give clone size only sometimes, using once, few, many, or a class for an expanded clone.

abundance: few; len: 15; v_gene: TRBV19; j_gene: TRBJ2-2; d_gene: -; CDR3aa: CASSREPGNTGELFF; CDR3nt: TGTGCCAGTAGTAGGGAACCAGGGAACACCGGGGAGCTGTTTTTT
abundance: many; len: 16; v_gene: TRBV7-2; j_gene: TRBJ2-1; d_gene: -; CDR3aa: CASSYLPQSSYNEQFF; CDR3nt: TGTGCCAGCAGCTACCTCCCACAGAGCTCCTACAATGAGCAGTTCTTC
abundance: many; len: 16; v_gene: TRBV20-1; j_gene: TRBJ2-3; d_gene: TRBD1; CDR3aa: CSARRRTGGATDTQYF; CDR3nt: TGCAGTGCTAGACGACGGACAGGGGGCGCGACAGATACGCAGTATTTT
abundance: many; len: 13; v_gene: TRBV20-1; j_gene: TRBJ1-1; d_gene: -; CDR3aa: CSASTPRVGEAFF; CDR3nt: TGCAGTGCCTCAACCCCCAGGGTGGGTGAAGCTTTCTTT
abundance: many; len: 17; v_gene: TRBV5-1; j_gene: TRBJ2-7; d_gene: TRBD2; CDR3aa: CASHMASLAGQSYEQYF; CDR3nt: TGCGCCAGCCACATGGCGTCACTAGCGGGCCAATCCTACGAGCAGTACTTC
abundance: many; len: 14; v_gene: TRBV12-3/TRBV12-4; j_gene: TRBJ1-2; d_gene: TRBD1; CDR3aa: CASSLGGQGYGYTF; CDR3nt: TGTGCCAGCAGTTTAGGGGGACAGGGCTATGGCTACACCTTC
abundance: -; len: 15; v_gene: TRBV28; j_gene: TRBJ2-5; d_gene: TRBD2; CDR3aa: CASSWGGTSLETQYF; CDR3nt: TGTGCCAGCAGTTGGGGAGGGACTAGCTTAGAGACCCAGTACTTC
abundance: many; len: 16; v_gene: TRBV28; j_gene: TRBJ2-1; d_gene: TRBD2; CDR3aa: CASSSAGTSDYNEQFF; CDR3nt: TGTGCCAGCAGTTCAGCCGGGACTAGCGATTACAATGAGCAGTTCTTC
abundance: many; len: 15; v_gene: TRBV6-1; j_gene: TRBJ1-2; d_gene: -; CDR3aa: CASSYSEGSVYGYTF; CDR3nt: TGTGCCAGCAGTTATTCCGAGGGGTCGGTCTATGGCTACACCTTC
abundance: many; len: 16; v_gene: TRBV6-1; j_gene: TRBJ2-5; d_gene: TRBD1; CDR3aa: CASSQTGTGAWETQYF; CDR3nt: TGTGCCAGCAGTCAAACCGGGACAGGGGCATGGGAGACCCAGTACTTC
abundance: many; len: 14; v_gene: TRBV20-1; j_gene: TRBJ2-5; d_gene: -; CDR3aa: CSASDNPGAETQYF; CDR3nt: TGCAGTGCTAGTGATAACCCAGGGGCAGAGACCCAGTACTTC
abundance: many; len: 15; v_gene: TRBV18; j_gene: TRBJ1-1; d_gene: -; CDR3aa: CASSRGIGMNTEAFF; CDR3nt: TGTGCCAGCTCACGGGGCATAGGCATGAACACTGAAGCTTTCTTT
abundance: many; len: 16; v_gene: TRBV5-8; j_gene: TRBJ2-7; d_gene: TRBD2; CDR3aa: CASSLARLAGVSEQYF; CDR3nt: TGTGCCAGCAGCTTGGCTAGACTAGCGGGAGTATCCGAGCAGTACTTC
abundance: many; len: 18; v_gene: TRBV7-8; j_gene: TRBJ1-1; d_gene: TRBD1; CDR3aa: CASSLSLGQARRNTEAFF; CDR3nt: TGTGCCAGCAGCTTATCCCTAGGACAGGCTCGACGGAACACTGAAGCTTTCTTT
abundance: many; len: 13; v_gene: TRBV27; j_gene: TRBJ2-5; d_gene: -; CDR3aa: CASSLVVEGTQYF; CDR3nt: TGTGCCAGCAGTTTAGTAGTAGAGGGGACCCAGTACTTC
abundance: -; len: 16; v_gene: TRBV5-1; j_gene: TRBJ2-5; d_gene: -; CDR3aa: CASSLLSTGYQETQYF; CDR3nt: TGCGCCAGCAGCTTACTGAGTACCGGTTACCAAGAGACCCAGTACTTC
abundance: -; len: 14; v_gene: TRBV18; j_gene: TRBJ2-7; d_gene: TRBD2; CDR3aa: CASSPGLAEYEQYF; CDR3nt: TGTGCCAGCTCACCGGGACTAGCGGAGTACGAGCAGTACTTC
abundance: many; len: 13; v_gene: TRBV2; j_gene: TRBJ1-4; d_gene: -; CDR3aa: CASSEARGEKLFF; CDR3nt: TGTGCCAGCAGTGAAGCGCGGGGTGAAAAACTGTTTTTT
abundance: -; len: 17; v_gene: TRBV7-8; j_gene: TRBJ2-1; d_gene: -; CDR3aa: CASSLASGPGSIDEQFF; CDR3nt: TGTGCCAGCAGCTTAGCCTCCGGCCCAGGGAGTATTGATGAGCAGTTCTTC
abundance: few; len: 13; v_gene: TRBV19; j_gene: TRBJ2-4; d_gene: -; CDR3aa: CASSPTVRNIQYF; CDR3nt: TGTGCCAGTAGTCCGACAGTTCGGAACATTCAGTACTTC
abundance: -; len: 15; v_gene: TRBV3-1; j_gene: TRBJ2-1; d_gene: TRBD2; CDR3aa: CASSQDGGRYHEQFF; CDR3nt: TGTGCCAGCAGCCAAGACGGCGGGAGATACCATGAGCAGTTCTTC
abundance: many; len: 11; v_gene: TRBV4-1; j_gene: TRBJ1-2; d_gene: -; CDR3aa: CASSRDRGYTF; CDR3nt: TGCGCCAGCAGTCGCGATAGAGGCTACACCTTC
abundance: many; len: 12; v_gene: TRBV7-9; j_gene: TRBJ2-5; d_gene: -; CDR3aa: CASSPEEETQYF; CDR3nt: TGTGCCAGCAGCCCCGAGGAAGAGACCCAGTACTTC
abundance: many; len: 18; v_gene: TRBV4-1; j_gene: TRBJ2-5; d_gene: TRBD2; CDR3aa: CASSQDRALAGLQETQYF; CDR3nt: TGCGCCAGCAGCCAAGATAGGGCACTAGCGGGATTACAAGAGACCCAGTACTTC
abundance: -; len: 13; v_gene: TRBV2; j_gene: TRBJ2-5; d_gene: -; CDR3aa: CASSQQGRETQYF; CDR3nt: TGTGCCAGCAGTCAACAGGGGAGGGAGACCCAGTACTTC
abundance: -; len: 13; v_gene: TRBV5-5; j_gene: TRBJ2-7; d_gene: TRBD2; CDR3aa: CASGGRGDYEQYF; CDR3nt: TGTGCCAGCGGCGGGAGGGGTGACTACGAGCAGTACTTC
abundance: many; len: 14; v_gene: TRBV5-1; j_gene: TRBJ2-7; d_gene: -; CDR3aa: CASSLAAGSYEQYF; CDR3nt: TGCGCCAGCAGCTTGGCCGCAGGGTCCTACGAGCAGTACTTC
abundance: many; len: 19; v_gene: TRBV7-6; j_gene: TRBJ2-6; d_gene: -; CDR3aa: CASSPVGGTLSSGANVLTF; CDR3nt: TGTGCCAGCAGCCCCGTCGGCGGCACCTTGAGCTCTGGGGCCAACGTCCTGACTTTC
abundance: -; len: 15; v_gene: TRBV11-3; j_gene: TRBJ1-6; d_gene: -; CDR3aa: CASSPEGRGRSPLHF; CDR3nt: TGTGCCAGCAGCCCCGAAGGCAGGGGTAGGTCACCCCTCCACTTT
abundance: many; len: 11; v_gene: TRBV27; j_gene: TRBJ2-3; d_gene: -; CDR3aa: CASTSTDTQYF; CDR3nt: TGTGCCAGCACGAGCACAGATACGCAGTATTTT
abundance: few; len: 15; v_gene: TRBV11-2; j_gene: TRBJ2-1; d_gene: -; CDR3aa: CASSLVRGNYNEQFF; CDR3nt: TGTGCCAGCAGCTTAGTTAGGGGGAACTACAATGAGCAGTTCTTC
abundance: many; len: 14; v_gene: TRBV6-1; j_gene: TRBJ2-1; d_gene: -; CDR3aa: CASREDSSYNEQFF; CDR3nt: TGTGCCAGCAGAGAAGACAGCTCCTACAATGAGCAGTTCTTC
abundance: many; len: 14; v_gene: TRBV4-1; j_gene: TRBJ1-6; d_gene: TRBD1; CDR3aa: CASSPRQGNSPLHF; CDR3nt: TGCGCCAGCAGCCCAAGACAGGGAAATTCACCCCTCCACTTT
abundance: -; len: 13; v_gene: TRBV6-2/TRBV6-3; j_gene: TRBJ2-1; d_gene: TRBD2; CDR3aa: CANGERESNEQFF; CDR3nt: TGTGCCAACGGGGAGCGGGAGTCGAATGAGCAGTTCTTC
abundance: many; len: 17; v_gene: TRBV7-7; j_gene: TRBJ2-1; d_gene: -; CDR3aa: CASSLGRTAGLGDEQFF; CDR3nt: TGTGCTAGCAGCTTAGGAAGAACAGCGGGCCTGGGCGATGAGCAGTTCTTC
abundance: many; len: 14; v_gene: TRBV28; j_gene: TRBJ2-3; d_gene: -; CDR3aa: CASSFEQGGDTQYF; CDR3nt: TGTGCCAGCAGTTTCGAGCAGGGTGGAGATACGCAGTATTTT
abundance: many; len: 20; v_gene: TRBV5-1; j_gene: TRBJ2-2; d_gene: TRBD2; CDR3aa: CASSYSTGTSGSRSTGELFF; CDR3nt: TGCGCCAGCAGCTACTCAACCGGGACTAGCGGGAGTAGGAGCACCGGGGAGCTGTTTTTT
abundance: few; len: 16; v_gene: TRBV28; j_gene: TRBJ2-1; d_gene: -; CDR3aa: CASSSPRLSSYNEQFF; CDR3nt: TGTGCCAGCAGTTCCCCCAGGTTAAGCTCCTACAATGAGCAGTTCTTC
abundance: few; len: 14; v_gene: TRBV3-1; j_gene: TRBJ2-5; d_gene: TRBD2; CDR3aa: CASSLAGGEETQYF; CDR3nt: TGTGCCAGCAGCCTAGCGGGAGGGGAAGAGACCCAGTACTTC
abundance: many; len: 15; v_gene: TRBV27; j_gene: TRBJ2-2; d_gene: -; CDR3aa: CASRDGSGNTGELFF; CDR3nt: TGTGCCAGCAGGGACGGAAGCGGGAACACCGGGGAGCTGTTTTTT
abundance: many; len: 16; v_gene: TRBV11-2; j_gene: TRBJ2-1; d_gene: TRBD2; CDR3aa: CASSSLGTSGYNEQFF; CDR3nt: TGTGCCAGCAGCTCCCTAGGGACTAGCGGTTACAATGAGCAGTTCTTC